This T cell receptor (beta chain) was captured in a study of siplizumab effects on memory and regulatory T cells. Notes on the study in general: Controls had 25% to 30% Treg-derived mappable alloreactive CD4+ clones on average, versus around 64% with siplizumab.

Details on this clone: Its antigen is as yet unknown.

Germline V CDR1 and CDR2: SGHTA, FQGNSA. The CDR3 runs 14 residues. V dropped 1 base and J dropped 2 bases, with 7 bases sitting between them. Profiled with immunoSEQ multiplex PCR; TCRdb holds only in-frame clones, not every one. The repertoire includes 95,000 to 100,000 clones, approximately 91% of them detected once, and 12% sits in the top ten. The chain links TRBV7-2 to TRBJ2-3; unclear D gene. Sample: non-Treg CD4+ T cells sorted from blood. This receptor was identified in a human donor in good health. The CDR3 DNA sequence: TGTGCCAGCAGCTTAGGTGACTCCACAGATACGCAGTATTTT. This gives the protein CASSLGDSTDTQYF.